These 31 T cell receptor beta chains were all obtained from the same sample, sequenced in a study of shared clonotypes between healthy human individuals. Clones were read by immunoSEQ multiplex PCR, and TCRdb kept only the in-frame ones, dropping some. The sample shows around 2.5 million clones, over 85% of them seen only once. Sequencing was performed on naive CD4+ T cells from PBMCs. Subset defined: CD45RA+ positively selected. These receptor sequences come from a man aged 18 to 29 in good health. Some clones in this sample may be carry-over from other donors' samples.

CDR3: CASTWTGNYGYTF. CDR3 bases: TGTGCCAGCACCTGGACAGGGAACTATGGCTACACCTTC. The genes are TRBV6-1 and TRBJ1-2; TRBD1 matches 8 bases. This CDR3 is built from 13 residues. From germline, CDR1 is MNHNS and CDR2 SASEGT. V shed 7 bases, J shed 2 bases, and the junction held 3 bases outside the gene matches.

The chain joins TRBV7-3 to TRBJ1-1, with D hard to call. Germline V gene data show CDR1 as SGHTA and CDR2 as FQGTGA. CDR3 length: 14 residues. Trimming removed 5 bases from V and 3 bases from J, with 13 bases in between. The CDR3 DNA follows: TGTGCCAGCAGCCCTGGCGGGGTGGACACTGAAGCTTTCTTT. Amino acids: CASSPGGVDTEAFF.

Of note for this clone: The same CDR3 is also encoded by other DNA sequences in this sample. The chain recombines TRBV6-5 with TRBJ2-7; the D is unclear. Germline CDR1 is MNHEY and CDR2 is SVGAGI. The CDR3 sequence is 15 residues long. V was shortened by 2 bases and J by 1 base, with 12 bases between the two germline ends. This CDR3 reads CASSYPGRASYEQYF. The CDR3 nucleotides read TGTGCCAGCAGTTACCCCGGAAGGGCTTCCTACGAGCAGTACTTC.

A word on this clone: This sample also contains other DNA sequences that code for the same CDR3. The CDR3 DNA is TGCGCCAGCAGCTCAACGACAGGGGGCACTGAAGCTTTCTTT. As protein: CASSSTTGGTEAFF. The V and J genes are TRBV5-1 and TRBJ1-1, with TRBD1 matching over 9 bases. CDR1 is SGHRS and CDR2 is YFSETQ in the germline V gene. Germline trimming cut 3 bases from V and 4 bases from J; bases unmatched to any gene: 4. The CDR3 is 14 amino acids.

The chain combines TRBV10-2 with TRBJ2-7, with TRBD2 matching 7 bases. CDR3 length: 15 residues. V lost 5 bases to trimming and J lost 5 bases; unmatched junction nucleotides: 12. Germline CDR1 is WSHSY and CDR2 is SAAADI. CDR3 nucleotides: TGCGCCAGCAGTCATCCGAGACTAGCCTCGCACGAGCAGTACTTC. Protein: CASSHPRLASHEQYF.

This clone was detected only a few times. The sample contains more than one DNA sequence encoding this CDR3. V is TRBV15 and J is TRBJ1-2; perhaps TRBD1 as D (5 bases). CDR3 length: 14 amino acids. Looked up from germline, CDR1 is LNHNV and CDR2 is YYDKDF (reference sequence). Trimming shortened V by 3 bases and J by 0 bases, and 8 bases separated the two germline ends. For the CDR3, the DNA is TGTGCCACCAGCAGGGAGACAGCTAACTATGGCTACACCTTC. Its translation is CATSRETANYGYTF.

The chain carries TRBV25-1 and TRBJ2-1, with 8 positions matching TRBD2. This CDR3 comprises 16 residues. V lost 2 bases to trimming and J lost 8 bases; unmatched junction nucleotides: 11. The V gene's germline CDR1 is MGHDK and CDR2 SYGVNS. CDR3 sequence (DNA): TGTGCCAGCAGTGAACCCGGGACTAGGAGGGGGGATGAGCAGTTCTTC. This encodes CASSEPGTRRGDEQFF.

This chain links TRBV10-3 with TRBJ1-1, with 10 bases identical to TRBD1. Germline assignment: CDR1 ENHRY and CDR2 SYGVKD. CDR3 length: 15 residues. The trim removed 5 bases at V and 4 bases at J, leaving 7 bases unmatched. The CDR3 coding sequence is TGTGCCATCAGTCCCGACAGGGGGCTAGGCACTGAAGCTTTCTTT. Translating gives CAISPDRGLGTEAFF.

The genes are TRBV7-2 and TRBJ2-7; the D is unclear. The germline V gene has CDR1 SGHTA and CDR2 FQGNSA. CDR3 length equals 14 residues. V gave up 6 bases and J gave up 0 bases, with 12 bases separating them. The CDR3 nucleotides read TGTGCCAGCAGGGGGATGGCAGCCTCCTACGAGCAGTACTTC. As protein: CASRGMAASYEQYF. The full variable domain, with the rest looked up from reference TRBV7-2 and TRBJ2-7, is GAGVSQSPSNKVTEKGKDVELRCDPISGHTALYWYRQSLGQGLEFLIYFQGNSAPDKSGLPSDRFSAERTGGSVSTLTIQRTQQEDSAVYLCASRGMAASYEQYFGPGTRLTVT.

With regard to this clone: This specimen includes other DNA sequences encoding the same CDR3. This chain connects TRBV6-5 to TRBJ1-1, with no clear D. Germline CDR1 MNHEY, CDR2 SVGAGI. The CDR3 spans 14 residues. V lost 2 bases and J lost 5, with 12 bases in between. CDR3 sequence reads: CASSYLTRGTEAFF. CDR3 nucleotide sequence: TGTGCCAGCAGTTACCTGACCCGCGGAACTGAAGCTTTCTTT.

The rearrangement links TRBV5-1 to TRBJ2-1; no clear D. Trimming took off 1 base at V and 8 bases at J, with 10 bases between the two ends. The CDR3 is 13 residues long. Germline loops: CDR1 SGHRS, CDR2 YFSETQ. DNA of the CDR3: TGCGCCAGCAGCTTGATTGACTGGTATGAGCAGTTCTTC. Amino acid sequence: CASSLIDWYEQFF.

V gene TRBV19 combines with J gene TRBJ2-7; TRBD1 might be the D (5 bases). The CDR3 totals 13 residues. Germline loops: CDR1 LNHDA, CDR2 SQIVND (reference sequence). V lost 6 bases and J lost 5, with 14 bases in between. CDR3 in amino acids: CASSPLVTDEQYF. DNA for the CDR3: TGTGCCAGTAGCCCCCTCGTGACAGACGAGCAGTACTTC.

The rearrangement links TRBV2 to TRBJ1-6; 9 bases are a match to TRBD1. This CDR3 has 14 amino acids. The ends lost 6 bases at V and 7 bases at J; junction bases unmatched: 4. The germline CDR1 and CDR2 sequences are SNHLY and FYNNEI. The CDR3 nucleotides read TGTGCCAGCAGCGGACAGGGGACAAATTCACCCCTCCACTTT. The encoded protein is CASSGQGTNSPLHF.

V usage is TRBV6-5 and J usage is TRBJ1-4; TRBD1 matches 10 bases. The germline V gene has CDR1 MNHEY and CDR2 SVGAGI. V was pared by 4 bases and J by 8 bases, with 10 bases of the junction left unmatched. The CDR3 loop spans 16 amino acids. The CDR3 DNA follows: TGTGCCAGCAGTTCCCGCCGGGGACAGGGGATCGAAAAACTGTTTTTT. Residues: CASSSRRGQGIEKLFF.

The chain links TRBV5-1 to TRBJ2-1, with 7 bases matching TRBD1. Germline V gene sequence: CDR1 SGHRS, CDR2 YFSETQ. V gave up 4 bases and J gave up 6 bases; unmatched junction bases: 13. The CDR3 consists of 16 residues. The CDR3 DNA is TGCGCCAGCAGCGTGGAAGGACAGGCCCGATCCAATGAGCAGTTCTTC. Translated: CASSVEGQARSNEQFF. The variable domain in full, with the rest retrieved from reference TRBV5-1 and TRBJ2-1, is KAGVTQTPRYLIKTRGQQVTLSCSPISGHRSVSWYQQTPGQGLQFLFEYFSETQRNKGNFPGRFSGRQFSNSRSEMNVSTLELGDSALYLCASSVEGQARSNEQFFGPGTRLTVL.

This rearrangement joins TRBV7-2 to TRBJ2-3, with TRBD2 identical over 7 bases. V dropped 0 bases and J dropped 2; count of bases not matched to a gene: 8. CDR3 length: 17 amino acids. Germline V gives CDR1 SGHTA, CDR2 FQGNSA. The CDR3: CASSLAGGLRNTDTQYF. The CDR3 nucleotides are TGTGCCAGCAGCTTAGCGGGAGGGCTTCGGAACACAGATACGCAGTATTTT.

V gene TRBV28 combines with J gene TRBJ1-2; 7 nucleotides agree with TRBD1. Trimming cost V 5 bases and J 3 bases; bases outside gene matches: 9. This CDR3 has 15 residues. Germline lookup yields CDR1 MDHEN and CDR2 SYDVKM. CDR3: CASSLPGQSYYGYTF. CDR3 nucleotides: TGTGCCAGCAGTCTCCCGGGACAGAGCTACTATGGCTACACCTTC.

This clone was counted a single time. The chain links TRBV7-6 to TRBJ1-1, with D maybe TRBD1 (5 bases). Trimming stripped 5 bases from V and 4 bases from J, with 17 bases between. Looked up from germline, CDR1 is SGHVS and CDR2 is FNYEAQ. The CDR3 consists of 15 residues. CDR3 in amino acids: CASSPRVQGGTEAFF. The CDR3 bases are TGTGCCAGCAGCCCACGGGTCCAGGGAGGCACTGAAGCTTTCTTT.

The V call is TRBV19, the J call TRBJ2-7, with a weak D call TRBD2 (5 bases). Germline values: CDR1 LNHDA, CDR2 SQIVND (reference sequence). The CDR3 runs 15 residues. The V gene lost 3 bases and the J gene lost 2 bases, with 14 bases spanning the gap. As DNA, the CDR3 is TGTGCCAGTAGTATCCGGAGGCAGGCTCCCTACGAGCAGTACTTC. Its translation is CASSIRRQAPYEQYF.

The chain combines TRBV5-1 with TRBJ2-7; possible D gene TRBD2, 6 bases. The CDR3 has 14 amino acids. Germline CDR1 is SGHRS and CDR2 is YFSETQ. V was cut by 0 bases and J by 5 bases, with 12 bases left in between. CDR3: CASSLVAGRNEQYF. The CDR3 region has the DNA TGCGCCAGCAGCTTGGTGGCGGGGCGGAACGAGCAGTACTTC.

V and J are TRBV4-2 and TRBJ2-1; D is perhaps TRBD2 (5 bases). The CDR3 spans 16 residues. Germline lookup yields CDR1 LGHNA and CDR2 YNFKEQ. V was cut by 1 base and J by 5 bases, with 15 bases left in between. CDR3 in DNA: TGTGCCAGCAGCCAAGTCGAGCTAGCCGCACACAATGAGCAGTTCTTC. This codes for CASSQVELAAHNEQFF.

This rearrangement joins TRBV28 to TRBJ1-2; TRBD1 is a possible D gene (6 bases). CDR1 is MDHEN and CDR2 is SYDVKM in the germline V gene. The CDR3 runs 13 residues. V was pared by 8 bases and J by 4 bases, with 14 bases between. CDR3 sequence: CASFGGAGYGYTF. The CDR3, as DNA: TGTGCCAGCTTCGGGGGGGCAGGCTATGGCTACACCTTC.

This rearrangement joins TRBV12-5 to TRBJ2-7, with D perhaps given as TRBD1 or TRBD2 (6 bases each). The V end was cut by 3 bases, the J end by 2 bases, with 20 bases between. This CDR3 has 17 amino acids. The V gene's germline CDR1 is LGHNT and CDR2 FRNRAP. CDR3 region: CASGFTPLEGGPYEQYF. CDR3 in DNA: TGTGCTAGTGGTTTCACTCCCCTTGAGGGGGGCCCCTACGAGCAGTACTTC.

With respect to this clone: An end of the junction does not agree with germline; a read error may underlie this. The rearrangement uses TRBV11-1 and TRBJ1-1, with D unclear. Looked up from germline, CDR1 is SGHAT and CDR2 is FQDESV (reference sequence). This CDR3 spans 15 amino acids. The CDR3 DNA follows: TGTGCCAGCAGCCTAGCGGCCGTAGGGTCCACTGAAGCTTTCTTT. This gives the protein CASSLAAVGSTEAFF. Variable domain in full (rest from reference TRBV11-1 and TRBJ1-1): EAEVAQSPRYKITEKSQAVAFWCDPISGHATLYWYRQILGQGPELLVQFQDESVVDDSQLPKDRFSAERLKGVDSTLKIQPAELGDSAMYLCASSLAAVGSTEAFFGQGTRLTVV.

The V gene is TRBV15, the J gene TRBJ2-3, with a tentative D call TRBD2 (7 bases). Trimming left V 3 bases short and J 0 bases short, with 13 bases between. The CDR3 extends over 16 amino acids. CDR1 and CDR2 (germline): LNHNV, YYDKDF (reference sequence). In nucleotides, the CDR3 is TGTGCCACCAGCAGTACTGAGGGGGGGAGCACAGATACGCAGTATTTT. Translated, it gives CATSSTEGGSTDTQYF.

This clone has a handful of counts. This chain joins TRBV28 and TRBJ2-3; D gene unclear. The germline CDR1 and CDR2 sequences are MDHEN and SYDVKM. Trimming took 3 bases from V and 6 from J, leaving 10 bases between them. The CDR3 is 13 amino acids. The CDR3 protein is CASSLTSVDTQYF. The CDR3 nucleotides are TGTGCCAGCAGTTTGACCTCTGTCGATACGCAGTATTTT.

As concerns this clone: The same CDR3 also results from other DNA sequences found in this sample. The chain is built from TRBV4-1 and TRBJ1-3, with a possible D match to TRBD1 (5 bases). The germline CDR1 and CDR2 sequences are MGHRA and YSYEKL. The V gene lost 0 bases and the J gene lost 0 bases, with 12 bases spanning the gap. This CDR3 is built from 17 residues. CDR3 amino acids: CASSQDPGRDSGNTIYF. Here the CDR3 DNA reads TGCGCCAGCAGCCAAGATCCTGGCAGGGACTCTGGAAACACCATATATTTT.

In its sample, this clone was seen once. For the CDR3, the DNA is TGTGCCAGTAGTATAAGGACAGCCACTGGGGCCAACGTCCTGACTTTC. Residues: CASSIRTATGANVLTF. The chain has TRBV19 and TRBJ2-6; D is possibly TRBD1 (6 bases). Trimming took off 2 bases at V and 2 bases at J, with 10 bases between the two ends. Germline V lookup: CDR1 LNHDA, CDR2 SQIVND (reference sequence). CDR3 size: 16 residues.

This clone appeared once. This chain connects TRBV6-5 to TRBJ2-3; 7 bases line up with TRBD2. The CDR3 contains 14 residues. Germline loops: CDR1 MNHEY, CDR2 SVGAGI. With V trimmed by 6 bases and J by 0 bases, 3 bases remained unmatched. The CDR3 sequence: CASRLAQSTDTQYF. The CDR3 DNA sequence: TGTGCCAGCAGACTAGCGCAGAGCACAGATACGCAGTATTTT.

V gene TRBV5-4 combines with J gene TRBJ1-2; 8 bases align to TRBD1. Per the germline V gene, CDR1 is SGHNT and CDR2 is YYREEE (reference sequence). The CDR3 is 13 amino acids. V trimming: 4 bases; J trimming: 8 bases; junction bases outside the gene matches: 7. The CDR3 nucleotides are TGTGCCAGCAGCCCCCAGGGGGCGGAAGGCTACACCTTC. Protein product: CASSPQGAEGYTF.

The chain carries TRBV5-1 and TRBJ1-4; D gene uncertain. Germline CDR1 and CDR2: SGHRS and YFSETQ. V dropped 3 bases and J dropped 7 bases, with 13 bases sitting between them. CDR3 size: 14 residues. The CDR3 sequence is CASSSVLGSEKLFF. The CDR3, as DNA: TGCGCCAGCAGCTCGGTCCTAGGGTCTGAAAAACTGTTTTTT.